What follows describes a single T cell receptor (beta chain). It has no known antigen specificity. No per-base quality is available; no much larger clone lies one base away. Including the terminal cysteine and phenylalanine, the CDR3 comprises 14 residues. CDR3 DNA is the only sequence kept; it has 42 bases, read in frame from the first base. As encoded in the germline V gene, CDR1 is SGHTA while CDR2 is FQGNSA. Trimmed from V: 1 base; trimmed from J: 6 bases; junction bases lacking a gene match: 1. Donors were around 37 systemically healthy Caucasian individuals from Russia aged roughly 6 to 90 years. Each donor gave around 9.5 milliliters of peripheral blood, collected into EDTA-treated Vacutainer tubes. Ficoll-Paque density-gradient centrifugation was used to isolate PBMCs, with at least 6.5 million per sample. Total RNA was extracted from PBMCs with Trizol reagent, with at least 5 micrograms obtained per sample. Naive CD45RAhigh/CD27high T cell percentages were measured by flow cytometry on a PBMC aliquot from every donor.

The library was built by means of 5' RACE. Instrument on record: Illumina HiSeq 2500. A second PCR of roughly 6 to 12 cycles was performed with a sample-barcoded 5' primer and a J-beta primer mix. A template-switch 5' adaptor carrying 12 random nucleotides introduced a unique molecular identifier onto each TCR beta cDNA molecule. Each sample yielded at least 3 million CDR3-containing paired-end reads. The Mint cDNA synthesis kit, primed by a TRBC-specific oligonucleotide, was used to synthesize first-strand cDNA from all RNA. After uracil-DNA glycosylase treatment, a first 18-cycle PCR used universal primers M1SS and BC2_uni_R on all cDNA. The paper's processing steps were these. Normalization of each sample was performed by random selection of 1 million high-quality reads, each carrying a distinct molecular identifier. Reads with shared molecular identifiers were discarded instead of being binned into consensus sequences. MiTCR, run with a Q25 quality threshold and the strictest error-elimination algorithm, handled CDR3 identification, clonotype clustering and error correction. Lower-bound total TCR beta diversity was estimated with a nonparametric unseen species model using Euler transformation. TCRdb ran its own pipeline on the public reads, namely fastp trimming at Q25 and MiXCR clone calling, and kept in-frame beta chains. Here each entry gathers all rows of one CDR3 protein and keeps the most common genes and DNA. The V and J calls were not made by the authors but by TCRdb's processing. The sample has nearly 800,000 distinct CDR3 sequences on record, approximately 25% of them singletons. More than 3% of the sample is in the top ten clones.

The source of the sample is a study of blood T cells in healthy people across ages (dated by TCRdb to between 2014 and 2017). Broadly, across the study: In model experiments, roughly one uniquely barcoded TCR beta cDNA molecule per two T cells was captured by template switching. For two donors (one aged 18 to 30 and one aged 80 or older), the study analyzed two additional independent replicas of 1 million unique cDNA reads from the same blood draw. The study measured age-related changes in TCR beta repertoire diversity using deep sequencing normalized with unique cDNA molecular identifiers. The donors were split into four age groups: young (average about 16 years), middle-aged (39), aged (approximately 59) and long-lived (more than 80).

Overall study outcomes, separate from this receptor: Estimates of total diversity based on one million sequenced T cells were considered lower bounds and underestimates. As age increased, observed TCR beta diversity per million T cells dropped in a roughly linear way, and a significant reduction was already evident by age about 36. Because donor CMV infection status was unknown, age-related changes in expanded clonotypes were potentially confounded. The long-lived group showed more naive CD4+ T cells, fewer expanded clones and increased TCR diversity than the aged group, suggesting age selection. Observed TCR beta diversity correlated strongly with the percentage of naive T cells measured by flow cytometry. Conclusive comparison of naive and antigen-experienced compartments was prevented by the profiling of bulk unsorted PBMCs.

This sample was also put to use in a study of T cells of mothers and their children. The second publication reports: Nine systemically healthy Caucasian individuals, comprising three mothers and their six children, were included as donors. cDNA synthesis consumed the entire amount of extracted RNA, loaded at around 1.5 ug RNA in each 15 ul reaction. In the second PCR, sample barcodes and 2-4 random nucleotides were introduced via the M1S primer. More than 9 million TCR beta CDR3 reads were obtained from each mother, and roughly 3.1 million reads were obtained from each child. TCR recombination output is similarly shaped by thymic selection in related and unrelated pairs, with a minor effect exerted by inherited differences. Normalized repertoire overlap in related mother-child pairs was always slightly higher than in unrelated mother-child pairs, but the difference was never significant. With a sensitivity of approximately 96 clones per million clonotypes, no persistent microchimeric T cell clones were detected. In the study, deep NGS was used to compare the TCR beta repertoires of mothers and children, and features distinguishing related mother-child pairs from unrelated individuals were sought. The mean age was roughly 40 +/- 4 years for the mothers and about 10 +/- 4 years for the children. After adapter ligation was performed with NEBNext reagents, the libraries were sequenced on an Illumina HiSeq 2000 with 100+100 nt paired-end reads. To prevent cross-contamination, the mother and child libraries were prepared a month apart and were sequenced in separate runs. For each donor, somewhere between roughly 450,000 and 2,100,000 distinct TCR beta clonotypes were identified. Naive TCR beta clonotypes were estimated from low-frequency clonotypes matched to each donor's FACS-determined naive share, without sorting.

The specimen sequenced was blood. The source of this sequence is a boy younger than 18 in good health. The rearranged segments are TRBV7-2 and TRBJ1-5, with 9 bases aligning to TRBD1. The bases read TGTGCCAGCAGCTTAGTGGACAGGGGTCAGCCCCAGCATTTT. Protein translation: CASSLVDRGQPQHF. Reference TRBV7-2 and TRBJ1-5 genes cover what lies past the CDR3, so the full variable domain is GAGVSQSPSNKVTEKGKDVELRCDPISGHTALYWYRQSLGQGLEFLIYFQGNSAPDKSGLPSDRFSAERTGGSVSTLTIQRTQQEDSAVYLCASSLVDRGQPQHFGDGTRLSIL.